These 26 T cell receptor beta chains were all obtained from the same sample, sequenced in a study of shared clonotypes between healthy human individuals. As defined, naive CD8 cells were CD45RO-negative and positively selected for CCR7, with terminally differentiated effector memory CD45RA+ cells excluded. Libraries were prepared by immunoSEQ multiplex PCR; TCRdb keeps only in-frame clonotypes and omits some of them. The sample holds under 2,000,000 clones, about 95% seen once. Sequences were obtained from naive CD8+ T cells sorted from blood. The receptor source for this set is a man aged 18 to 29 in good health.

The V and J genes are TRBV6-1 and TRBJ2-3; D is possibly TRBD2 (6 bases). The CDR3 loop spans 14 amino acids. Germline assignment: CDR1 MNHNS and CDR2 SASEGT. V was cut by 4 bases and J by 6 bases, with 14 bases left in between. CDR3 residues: CASSAPRGPDTQYF. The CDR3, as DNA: TGTGCCAGCAGTGCTCCGCGGGGCCCGGATACGCAGTATTTT.

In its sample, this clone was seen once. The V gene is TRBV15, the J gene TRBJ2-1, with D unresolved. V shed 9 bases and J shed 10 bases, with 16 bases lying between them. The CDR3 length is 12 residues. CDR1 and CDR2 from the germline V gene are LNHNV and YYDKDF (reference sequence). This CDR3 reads CATSRPVGEQFF. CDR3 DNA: TGTGCCACAAGCCGTCCTGTGGGGGAGCAGTTCTTC.

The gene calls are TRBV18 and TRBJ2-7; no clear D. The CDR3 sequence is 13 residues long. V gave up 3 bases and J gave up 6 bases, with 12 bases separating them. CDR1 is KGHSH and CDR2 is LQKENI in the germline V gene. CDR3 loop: CASSPSGRPEQYF. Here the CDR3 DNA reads TGTGCCAGCTCACCTTCTGGGCGACCCGAGCAGTACTTC.

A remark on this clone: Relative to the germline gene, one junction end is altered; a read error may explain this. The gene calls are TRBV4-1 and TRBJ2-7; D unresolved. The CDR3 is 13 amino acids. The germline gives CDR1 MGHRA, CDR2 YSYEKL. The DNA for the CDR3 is TGCGCCAGCAGCCAAGATTATCTTGGAGTCAGAGACTTC. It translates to CASSQDYLGVRDF.

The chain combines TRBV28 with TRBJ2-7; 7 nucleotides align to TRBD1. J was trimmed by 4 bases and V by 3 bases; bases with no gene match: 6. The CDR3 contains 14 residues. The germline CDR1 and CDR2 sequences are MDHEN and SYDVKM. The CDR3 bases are TGTGCCAGCAGTTTGGGGATCAGGGGGTACGAGCAGTACTTC. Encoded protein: CASSLGIRGYEQYF.

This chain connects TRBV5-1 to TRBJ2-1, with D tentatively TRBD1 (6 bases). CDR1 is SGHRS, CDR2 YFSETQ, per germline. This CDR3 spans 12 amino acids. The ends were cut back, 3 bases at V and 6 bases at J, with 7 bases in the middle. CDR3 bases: TGCGCCAGCAGCTCGGACAGCAATGAGCAGTTCTTC. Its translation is CASSSDSNEQFF.

The chain's CDR3 is CASSLFFRDGRTDTQYF. CDR3 DNA sequence: TGTGCCAGCAGTTTATTCTTCCGGGACGGGAGAACAGATACGCAGTATTTT. The chain has TRBV28 and TRBJ2-3, with a weak D call TRBD2 (6 bases). The germline gives CDR1 MDHEN, CDR2 SYDVKM. The CDR3 extends over 17 amino acids. V was clipped by 1 base and J by 3 bases, with 17 bases between them. The whole variable domain, remainder taken from reference TRBV28 and TRBJ2-3, is DVKVTQSSRYLVKRTGEKVFLECVQDMDHENMFWYRQDPGLGLRLIYFSYDVKMKEKGDIPEGYSVSREKKERFSLILESASTNQTSMYLCASSLFFRDGRTDTQYFGPGTRLTVL.

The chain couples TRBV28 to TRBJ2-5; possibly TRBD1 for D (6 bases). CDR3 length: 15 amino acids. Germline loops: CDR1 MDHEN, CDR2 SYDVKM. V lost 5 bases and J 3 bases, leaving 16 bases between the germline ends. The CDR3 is CASSKAGVGEETQYF. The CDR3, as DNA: TGTGCCAGCAGTAAAGCAGGGGTAGGGGAAGAGACCCAGTACTTC.

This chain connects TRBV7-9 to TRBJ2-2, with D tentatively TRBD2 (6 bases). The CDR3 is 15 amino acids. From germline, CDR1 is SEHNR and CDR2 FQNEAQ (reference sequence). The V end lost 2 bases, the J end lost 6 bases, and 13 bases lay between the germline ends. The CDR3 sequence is CASSLSGLSSGELFF. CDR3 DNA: TGTGCCAGCAGCTTATCGGGACTTTCCTCCGGGGAGCTGTTTTTT.

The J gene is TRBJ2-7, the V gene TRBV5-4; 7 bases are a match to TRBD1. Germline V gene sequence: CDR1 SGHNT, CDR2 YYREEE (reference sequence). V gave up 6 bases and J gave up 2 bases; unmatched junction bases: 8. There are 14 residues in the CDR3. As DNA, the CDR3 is TGTGCCAGCAACTTCTGGGACAGAACCTACGAGCAGTACTTC. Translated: CASNFWDRTYEQYF.

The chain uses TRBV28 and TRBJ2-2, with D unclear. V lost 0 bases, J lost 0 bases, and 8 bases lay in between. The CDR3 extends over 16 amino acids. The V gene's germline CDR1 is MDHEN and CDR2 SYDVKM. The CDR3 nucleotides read TGTGCCAGCAGTTTATGGGGGAATACGAACACCGGGGAGCTGTTTTTT. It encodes CASSLWGNTNTGELFF.

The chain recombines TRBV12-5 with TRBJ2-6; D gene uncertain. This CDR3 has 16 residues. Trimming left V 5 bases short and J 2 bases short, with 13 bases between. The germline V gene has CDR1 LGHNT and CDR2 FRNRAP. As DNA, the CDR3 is TGTGCTAGTGGTAGTCATCCGGACCCTGGGGCCAACGTCCTGACTTTC. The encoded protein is CASGSHPDPGANVLTF.

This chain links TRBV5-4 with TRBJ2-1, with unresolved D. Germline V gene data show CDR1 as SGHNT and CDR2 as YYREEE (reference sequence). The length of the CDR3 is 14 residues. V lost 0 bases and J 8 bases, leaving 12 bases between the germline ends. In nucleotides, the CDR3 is TGTGCCAGCAGCTTGGGTGGCTCAAGTCATGAGCAGTTCTTC. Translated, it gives CASSLGGSSHEQFF. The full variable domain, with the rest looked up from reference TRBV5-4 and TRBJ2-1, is ETGVTQSPTHLIKTRGQQVTLRCSSQSGHNTVSWYQQALGQGPQFIFQYYREEENGRGNFPPRFSGLQFPNYSSELNVNALELDDSALYLCASSLGGSSHEQFFGPGTRLTVL.

DNA for the CDR3: TGTGCCAGCAGCCAAAGGGGGGATAGCTCCTACGAGCAGTACTTC. It translates to CASSQRGDSSYEQYF. The gene calls are TRBV28 and TRBJ2-7; D is tentatively TRBD1 or TRBD2 (6 bases each). CDR3 length: 15 residues. V was cut by 6 bases and J by 0 bases, with 15 bases left in between. Germline V gene data show CDR1 as MDHEN and CDR2 as SYDVKM. The full variable domain, completed using reference TRBV28 and TRBJ2-7, is DVKVTQSSRYLVKRTGEKVFLECVQDMDHENMFWYRQDPGLGLRLIYFSYDVKMKEKGDIPEGYSVSREKKERFSLILESASTNQTSMYLCASSQRGDSSYEQYFGPGTRLTVT.

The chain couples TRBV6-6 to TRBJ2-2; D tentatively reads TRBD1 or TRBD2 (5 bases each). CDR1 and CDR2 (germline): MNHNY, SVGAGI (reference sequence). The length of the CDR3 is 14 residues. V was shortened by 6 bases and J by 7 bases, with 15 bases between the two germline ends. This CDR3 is CASSLAGLHGELFF. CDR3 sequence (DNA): TGTGCCAGCAGCCTAGCAGGGCTTCACGGGGAGCTGTTTTTT.

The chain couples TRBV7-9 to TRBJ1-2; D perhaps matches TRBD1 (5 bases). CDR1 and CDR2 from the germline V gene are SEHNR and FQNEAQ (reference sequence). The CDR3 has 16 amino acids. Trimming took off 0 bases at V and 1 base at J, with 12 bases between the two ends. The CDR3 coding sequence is TGTGCCAGCAGCTTAGCATGGGGACGGATTAACTATGGCTACACCTTC. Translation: CASSLAWGRINYGYTF.

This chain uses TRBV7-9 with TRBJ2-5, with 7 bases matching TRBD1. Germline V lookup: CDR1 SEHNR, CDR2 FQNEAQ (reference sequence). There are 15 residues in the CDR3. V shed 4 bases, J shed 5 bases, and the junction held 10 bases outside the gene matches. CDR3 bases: TGTGCCAGCAGCTCTACCGGGACAGTCTGGGAGACCCAGTACTTC. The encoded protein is CASSSTGTVWETQYF.

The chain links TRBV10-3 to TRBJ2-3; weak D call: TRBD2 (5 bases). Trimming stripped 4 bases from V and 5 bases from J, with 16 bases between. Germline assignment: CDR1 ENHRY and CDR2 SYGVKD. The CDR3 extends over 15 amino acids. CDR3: CAISGPLDGGDTQYF. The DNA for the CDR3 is TGTGCCATCAGTGGTCCACTGGACGGAGGAGATACGCAGTATTTT.

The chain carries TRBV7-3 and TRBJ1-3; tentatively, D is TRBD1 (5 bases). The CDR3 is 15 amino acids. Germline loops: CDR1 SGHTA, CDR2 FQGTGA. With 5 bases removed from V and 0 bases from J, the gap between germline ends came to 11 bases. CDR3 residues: CASSPTGHSGNTIYF. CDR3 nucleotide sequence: TGTGCCAGCAGCCCTACGGGGCACTCTGGAAACACCATATATTTT.

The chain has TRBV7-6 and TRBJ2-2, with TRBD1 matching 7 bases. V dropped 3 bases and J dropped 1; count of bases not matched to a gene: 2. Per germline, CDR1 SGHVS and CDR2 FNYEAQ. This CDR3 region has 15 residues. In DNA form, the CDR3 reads TGTGCCAGCAGCTTGGGGACAGAGAACACCGGGGAGCTGTTTTTT. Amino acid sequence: CASSLGTENTGELFF.

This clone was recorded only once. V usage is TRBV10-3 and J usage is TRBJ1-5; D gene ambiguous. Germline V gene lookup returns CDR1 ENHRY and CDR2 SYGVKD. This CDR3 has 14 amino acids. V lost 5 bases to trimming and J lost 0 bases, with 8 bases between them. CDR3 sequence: CAISRQDSNQPQHF. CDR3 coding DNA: TGTGCCATCAGTCGGCAGGATAGCAATCAGCCCCAGCATTTT.

The chain's CDR3 is CASSQTGTGASNEKLFF. In nucleotides, the CDR3 is TGTGCCAGCAGCCAGACCGGGACAGGGGCCAGTAATGAAAAACTGTTTTTT. The chain employs TRBV5-6 and TRBJ1-4; 10 positions match TRBD1. The CDR3 covers 17 residues. With V trimmed by 4 bases and J by 4 bases, 10 bases remained unmatched. Germline V gives CDR1 SGHDT, CDR2 YYEEEE.

The CDR3 is CASSLHRFYEQYF. The CDR3 DNA follows: TGCGCCAGCAGCTTACACAGGTTCTACGAGCAGTACTTC. This chain links TRBV5-1 with TRBJ2-7, with D maybe TRBD1 (5 bases). The V end lost 2 bases, the J end lost 3 bases, and 9 bases lay between the germline ends. Germline V CDR1 and CDR2: SGHRS, YFSETQ. The length of the CDR3 is 13 residues.

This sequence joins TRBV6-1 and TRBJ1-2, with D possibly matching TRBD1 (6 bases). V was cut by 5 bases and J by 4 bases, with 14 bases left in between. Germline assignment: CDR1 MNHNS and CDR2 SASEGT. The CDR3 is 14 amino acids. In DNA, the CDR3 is TGTGCCAGCAGTAGGACAGCAGAGGTCTATGGCTACACCTTC. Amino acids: CASSRTAEVYGYTF.

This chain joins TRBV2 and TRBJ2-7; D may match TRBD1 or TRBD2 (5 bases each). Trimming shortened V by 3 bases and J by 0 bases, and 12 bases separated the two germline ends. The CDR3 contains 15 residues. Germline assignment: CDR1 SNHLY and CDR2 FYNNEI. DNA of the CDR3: TGTGCCAGCAGTGATGGCTCAGGGAGCTCCTACGAGCAGTACTTC. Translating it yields CASSDGSGSSYEQYF.

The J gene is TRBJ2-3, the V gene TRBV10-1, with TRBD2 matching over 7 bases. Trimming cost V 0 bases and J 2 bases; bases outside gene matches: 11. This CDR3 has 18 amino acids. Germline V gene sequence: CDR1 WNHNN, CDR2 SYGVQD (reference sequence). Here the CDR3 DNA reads TGCGCCAGCAGTGAGTCGAGACTAGCTGACACAATCACAGATACGCAGTATTTT. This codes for CASSESRLADTITDTQYF.